This T cell receptor (beta chain) is from a study of blood T cell repertoires in COVID-19. Study at large: Collection of acute and convalescent COVID-19 samples took place in the United States, Italy and Spain. T cells, B-cell-depleted T cells, or PBMCs provided the cDNA or gDNA that served as material.

Original handling: Quantification of nucleated cells was approximated via reference gene primer amplification. Profiled with immunoSEQ multiplex PCR; TCRdb holds only in-frame clones, not every one. For V, J and clone size, that table is used; D and trimming come from the DNA. Of about 200,000 clones in the sample, about 89% were seen once. The TCR sequence derives from a woman aged 40 to 50 with acute or convalescent COVID-19. The sequenced sample was peripheral blood.

The CDR3 sequence: CASSSETPRTQYF. In DNA form, the CDR3 reads TGTGCCAGCAGCTCCGAGACTCCAAGGACGCAGTATTTT. The chain has TRBV5-4 and TRBJ2-3; the D is unclear. This CDR3 has 13 amino acids. The V gene's germline CDR1 is SGHNT and CDR2 YYREEE (reference sequence). Trimming left V 3 bases short and J 9 bases short, with 14 bases between. Full variable domain (rest looked up from reference TRBV5-4 and TRBJ2-3): ETGVTQSPTHLIKTRGQQVTLRCSSQSGHNTVSWYQQALGQGPQFIFQYYREEENGRGNFPPRFSGLQFPNYSSELNVNALELDDSALYLCASSSETPRTQYFGPGTRLTVL.